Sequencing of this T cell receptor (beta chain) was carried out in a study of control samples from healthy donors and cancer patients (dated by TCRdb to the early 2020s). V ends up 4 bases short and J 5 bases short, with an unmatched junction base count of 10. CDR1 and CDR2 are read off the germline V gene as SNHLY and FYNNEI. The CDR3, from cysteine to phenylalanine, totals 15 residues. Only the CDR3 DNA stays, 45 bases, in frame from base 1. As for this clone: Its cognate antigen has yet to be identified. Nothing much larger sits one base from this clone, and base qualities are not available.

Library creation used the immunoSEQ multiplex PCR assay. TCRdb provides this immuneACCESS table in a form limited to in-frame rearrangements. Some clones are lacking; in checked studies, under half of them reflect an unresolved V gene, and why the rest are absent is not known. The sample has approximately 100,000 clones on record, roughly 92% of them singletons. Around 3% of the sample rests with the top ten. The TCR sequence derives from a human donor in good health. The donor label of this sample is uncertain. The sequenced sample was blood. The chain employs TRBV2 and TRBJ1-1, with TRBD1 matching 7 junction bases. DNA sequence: TGTGCCAGCAGTGGACAGGGACGGGGGGGGACTGAAGCTTTCTTT. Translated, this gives CASSGQGRGGTEAFF.